The 24 T cell receptor beta chains below all came from one sample that was sequenced in a study of immune evolution from preneoplasia to lung adenocarcinoma (TCRdb year 2021). Library prep was done by the immunoSEQ multiplex PCR assay. TCRdb holds this immuneACCESS table with in-frame rearrangements only. Some clones are missing; in checked studies, unresolved V genes explain under half, and the rest has no known cause. The sample table contains about 6,300 clones; only one count was recorded for approximately 72% of them. The ten largest clones take up about 9.1% of the sample. The sequencing sample was made of FFPE adjacent normal lung tissue. Receptors were obtained from a donor aged 70 or older with lung adenocarcinoma.

The gene calls are TRBV7-2 and TRBJ2-7, with 9 bases matching TRBD1. V was clipped by 5 bases and J by 5 bases; unmatched bases: 4. Germline values: CDR1 SGHTA, CDR2 FQGNSA. The CDR3 is 13 residues long. CDR3 residues: CASSRTGGNEQYF. CDR3 nucleotides: TGTGCCAGCAGCCGTACAGGGGGCAACGAGCAGTACTTC.

By sample fraction, this clone is medium-sized (0.01 to 0.1%). The chain uses TRBV6-6 and TRBJ2-1, with D possibly matching TRBD2 (5 bases). V was trimmed by 5 bases and J by 10 bases, leaving 9 bases between them. CDR3 length equals 11 residues. Germline CDR1 is MNHNY and CDR2 is SVGAGI (reference sequence). This CDR3 reads CASSPRREQFF. The CDR3 DNA reads as TGTGCCAGCAGTCCCCGGAGGGAGCAGTTCTTC.

The chain has TRBV7-9 and TRBJ1-5; D is unclear. Germline CDR1 is SEHNR and CDR2 is FQNEAQ (reference sequence). Trimming removed 1 base at V and 5 bases at J, with 3 bases between. The CDR3 has 12 residues. The CDR3 sequence is CASSLDHQPQHF. The DNA of the CDR3 is TGTGCCAGCAGCTTAGACCATCAGCCCCAGCATTTT.

Here the CDR3 reads CASSLRLPANTGELFF. CDR3 DNA sequence: TGTGCCAGCAGCTTGAGGCTCCCTGCGAACACCGGGGAGCTGTTTTTT. The gene calls are TRBV14 and TRBJ2-2; D gene unclear. CDR1 SGHDN and CDR2 FVKESK come from the germline V gene. This CDR3 has 16 residues. V was pared by 5 bases and J by 0 bases, with 13 bases between. Full variable domain (rest looked up from reference TRBV14 and TRBJ2-2): EAGVTQFPSHSVIEKGQTVTLRCDPISGHDNLYWYRRVMGKEIKFLLHFVKESKQDESGMPNNRFLAERTGGTYSTLKVQPAELEDSGVYFCASSLRLPANTGELFFGEGSRLTVL.

The chain is built from TRBV28 and TRBJ2-2; D remains ambiguous. The CDR3 sequence is 16 residues long. V lost 1 base to trimming and J lost 0 bases, with 9 bases between them. Germline CDR1 and CDR2: MDHEN and SYDVKM. The CDR3, as DNA: TGTGCCAGCAGTTTATACTCTAGAACGAACACCGGGGAGCTGTTTTTT. It codes for CASSLYSRTNTGELFF. The entire variable domain, with the rest obtained from reference TRBV28 and TRBJ2-2, is as follows: DVKVTQSSRYLVKRTGEKVFLECVQDMDHENMFWYRQDPGLGLRLIYFSYDVKMKEKGDIPEGYSVSREKKERFSLILESASTNQTSMYLCASSLYSRTNTGELFFGEGSRLTVL.

The rearrangement joins TRBV19 to TRBJ2-6, with D uncertain. The germline V gene encodes CDR1 LNHDA and CDR2 SQIVND (reference sequence). V was pared by 8 bases and J by 6 bases, with 20 bases between. The CDR3 is 16 residues long. Here the CDR3 reads CASSAYLDFKANVLTF. For the CDR3, the DNA is TGTGCCAGTTCCGCTTATCTAGATTTTAAGGCCAACGTCCTGACTTTC.

The V call is TRBV28, the J call TRBJ2-2; 8 bases agree with TRBD1. CDR3 length: 15 residues. Trimming removed 7 bases from V and 1 base from J; junction bases left unmatched: 5. Germline CDR1 MDHEN, CDR2 SYDVKM. The DNA of the CDR3 is TGTGCCAGCACCGGGGACAGGATGAACACCGGGGAGCTGTTTTTT. Its translation: CASTGDRMNTGELFF. Drawing the rest from reference TRBV28 and TRBJ2-2, the complete variable domain is DVKVTQSSRYLVKRTGEKVFLECVQDMDHENMFWYRQDPGLGLRLIYFSYDVKMKEKGDIPEGYSVSREKKERFSLILESASTNQTSMYLCASTGDRMNTGELFFGEGSRLTVL.

A few counts support this clone. This rearrangement joins TRBV19 to TRBJ2-5; TRBD2 might be the D (6 bases). The V end lost 4 bases, the J end lost 0 bases, and 9 bases lay between the germline ends. CDR3 length equals 14 residues. Per the germline V gene, CDR1 is LNHDA and CDR2 is SQIVND (reference sequence). The CDR3 loop is CASSSGEDQETQYF. In nucleotides, the CDR3 is TGTGCCAGTAGTAGCGGGGAGGACCAAGAGACCCAGTACTTC.

The chain combines TRBV7-2 with TRBJ2-7; D remains unclear. V lost 6 bases, J lost 3 bases, and 18 bases lay in between. Germline V lookup: CDR1 SGHTA, CDR2 FQGNSA. The CDR3 consists of 15 residues. Written as DNA, the CDR3 is TGTGCCAGCAGTCCAGACTTCTCAAGACACTACGAGCAGTACTTC. Its protein product is CASSPDFSRHYEQYF. The complete variable domain, with remaining parts taken from reference TRBV7-2 and TRBJ2-7, reads GAGVSQSPSNKVTEKGKDVELRCDPISGHTALYWYRQSLGQGLEFLIYFQGNSAPDKSGLPSDRFSAERTGGSVSTLTIQRTQQEDSAVYLCASSPDFSRHYEQYFGPGTRLTVT.

The CDR3 coding sequence is TGTGCCAGCAGCTTAGAGGGTTATGGCTACACCTTC. It codes for CASSLEGYGYTF. The chain uses TRBV7-9 and TRBJ1-2; D gene uncertain. This CDR3 has 12 amino acids. CDR1 SEHNR and CDR2 FQNEAQ come from the germline V gene (reference sequence). Trimming took off 1 base at V and 5 bases at J, with 5 bases between the two ends.

V usage is TRBV7-3 and J usage is TRBJ1-1, with D uncertain. This CDR3 has 14 residues. Germline V CDR1 and CDR2: SGHTA, FQGTGA. The V end lost 0 bases, the J end lost 4 bases, and 9 bases lay between the germline ends. CDR3 nucleotide sequence: TGTGCCAGCAGCTTAACCGGGTCCTTCACTGAAGCTTTCTTT. It yields the protein CASSLTGSFTEAFF.

The chain employs TRBV30 and TRBJ2-1; D not certain. The V gene's germline CDR1 is GTSNPN and CDR2 SVGIG (reference sequence). This CDR3 is 16 amino acids long. Trimming removed 0 bases at V and 8 bases at J, with 20 bases between. CDR3 sequence: CAWSVLSRRSLDEQFF. The CDR3 bases are TGTGCCTGGAGTGTGTTAAGCCGGCGGTCTCTTGATGAGCAGTTCTTC.

This clone was seen once. This rearrangement joins TRBV9 to TRBJ2-5, with 11 bases identical to TRBD2. Germline V gives CDR1 SGDLS, CDR2 YYNGEE. V shed 3 bases and J 1 base; nucleotides not matched to a gene: 11. CDR3 size: 18 residues. CDR3 region: CASSERTSGRTLQETQYF. CDR3 in DNA: TGTGCCAGCAGCGAACGGACTAGCGGGCGAACCCTCCAAGAGACCCAGTACTTC.

J is TRBJ1-2 and V is TRBV4-1, with D unresolved. Germline V lookup: CDR1 MGHRA, CDR2 YSYEKL. CDR3 length equals 14 residues. V gave up 1 base and J gave up 0 bases, with 6 bases separating them. The CDR3 nucleotides read TGCGCCAGCAGCCAAGTACAGACTAACTATGGCTACACCTTC. Protein: CASSQVQTNYGYTF.

This clone rates as medium-sized (0.01 to 0.1%). The chain uses TRBV15 and TRBJ1-1, with D possibly matching TRBD1 (5 bases). CDR3 size: 13 residues. V lost 3 bases to trimming and J lost 5 bases, with 10 bases between them. The germline V gene encodes CDR1 LNHNV and CDR2 YYDKDF (reference sequence). CDR3 in amino acids: CATSRSGRTEAFF. The DNA of the CDR3 is TGTGCCACCAGCAGGTCAGGGCGAACTGAAGCTTTCTTT.

This chain links TRBV25-1 with TRBJ1-1; D call uncertain. The V gene's germline CDR1 is MGHDK and CDR2 SYGVNS. The ends were cut back, 4 bases at V and 4 bases at J, with 10 bases in the middle. The CDR3 extends over 13 amino acids. CDR3 region: CASSVLPGTEAFF. For the CDR3, the DNA is TGTGCCAGCAGTGTACTTCCCGGCACTGAAGCTTTCTTT.

V and J are TRBV30 and TRBJ2-7, with D perhaps matching TRBD2 (5 bases). With 2 bases removed from V and 5 bases from J, the gap between germline ends came to 13 bases. In germline, CDR1 is GTSNPN, CDR2 SVGIG (reference sequence). There are 13 residues in the CDR3. The CDR3 nucleotides are TGTGCCTGGAGTCCCGTCGACTATAACGAGCAGTACTTC. This codes for CAWSPVDYNEQYF.

This chain joins TRBV28 and TRBJ2-2, with 7 bases lining up with TRBD1. The CDR3 has 15 amino acids. The trim removed 3 bases at V and 4 bases at J, leaving 5 bases unmatched. Germline CDR1 reads MDHEN; CDR2 reads SYDVKM. CDR3 amino acids: CASSFGDRSTGELFF. The DNA of the CDR3 is TGTGCCAGCAGTTTCGGGGACAGAAGCACCGGGGAGCTGTTTTTT.

This chain uses TRBV6-6 with TRBJ2-7; TRBD1 matches 10 bases. Germline V CDR1 and CDR2: MNHNY, SVGAGI (reference sequence). V lost 5 bases to trimming and J lost 4 bases; unmatched junction nucleotides: 8. This CDR3 has 15 amino acids. CDR3 region: CASSLGTGVSYEQYF. Written as DNA, the CDR3 is TGTGCCAGCAGTCTCGGGACAGGGGTTTCTTACGAGCAGTACTTC.

J is TRBJ2-5 and V is TRBV30; D is tentatively TRBD1 or TRBD2 (7 bases each). The V end was cut by 3 bases, the J end by 9 bases, with 20 bases between. Germline V lookup: CDR1 GTSNPN, CDR2 SVGIG (reference sequence). This CDR3 is 14 amino acids long. This CDR3 is CAWRGRGGPGAQYF. CDR3 nucleotides: TGTGCCTGGAGGGGCAGGGGGGGTCCTGGGGCCCAGTACTTC.

This clone was recorded a few times. This chain uses TRBV6-6 with TRBJ2-1; no firm D call. Trimming took 2 bases from V and 6 from J, leaving 8 bases between them. Germline values: CDR1 MNHNY, CDR2 SVGAGI (reference sequence). The CDR3 sequence is 13 residues long. The CDR3 protein is CASSYQHGNEQFF. CDR3 DNA: TGTGCCAGCAGTTACCAACACGGCAATGAGCAGTTCTTC.

The chain couples TRBV9 to TRBJ1-2; D is uncertain. Trimming took off 3 bases at V and 4 bases at J, with 10 bases between the two ends. CDR1 is SGDLS and CDR2 is YYNGEE in the germline V gene. This CDR3 has 13 amino acids. CDR3 bases: TGTGCCAGCAGCGCAGACACCTTCTATGGCTACACCTTC. Its protein is CASSADTFYGYTF.

This clone was detected a few times. The V and J genes are TRBV27 and TRBJ2-7, with D unclear. The CDR3 spans 14 residues. CDR1 MNHEY and CDR2 SMNVEV come from the germline V gene (reference sequence). Trimming took 2 bases from V and 3 from J, leaving 11 bases between them. The CDR3, as DNA: TGTGCCAGCAGTTTAACAGCCAATAACTACGAGCAGTACTTC. Translating gives CASSLTANNYEQYF.

V usage is TRBV6-5 and J usage is TRBJ2-7; a weak D match, TRBD1 (5 bases). CDR3 size: 15 residues. In germline, CDR1 is MNHEY, CDR2 SVGAGI. V lost 0 bases and J lost 2, with 11 bases in between. In DNA form, the CDR3 reads TGTGCCAGCAGTTACTCCTTAGACAGCGCCTACGAGCAGTACTTC. It encodes CASSYSLDSAYEQYF.